This T cell receptor beta chain was sequenced for a study of monozygotic twins with inflammatory bowel disease. Study-wide findings and caveats: Clonotype overlap with others was lower in IBD patients than in healthy twins, a difference that was greatest with disease activity. IBD patients carried less diverse TCRbeta repertoires (inverse Simpson) than healthy co-twins. Distinct T cell subtypes could not be told apart.

Germline values: CDR1 SGHNT, CDR2 YENEEA. The CDR3 runs to 16 residues. Two nested PCRs, run for around 15 and 9 cycles, were applied to TCRalpha and TCRbeta cDNA. TCRdb reprocessed the 5' RACE reads, keeping one entry per CDR3 protein, no DNA. In all, the sample yields fewer than 550,000 distinct CDR3 sequences. With regard to this clonotype: Its antigen is not known.

The TCR originated in a human donor with ulcerative colitis or Crohn's disease, or a healthy co-twin of an affected twin (not recorded which). The sequencing input was blood. The chain is built from TRBV11-3 and TRBJ2-3; TCRdb's D call, TRBD2, is unchecked because there is no DNA. CDR3 sequence reads: CASSSDPGGITDTQYF.